This T cell receptor (beta chain) was identified in a study of blood T cell repertoires in COVID-19. Sequenced by immunoSEQ multiplex PCR; TCRdb stores in-frame clones only, minus some. The data contain 200,000 to 250,000 clones, approximately 80% of them seen just once; the ten biggest clones take up 1.8%. There are 14 residues in the CDR3. Germline V gene sequence: CDR1 SGDLS, CDR2 YYNGEE. The ends were cut back, 9 bases at V and 0 bases at J, with 13 bases in the middle. This rearrangement joins TRBV9 to TRBJ2-1; D possibly corresponds to TRBD1 (6 bases). This TCR was recovered from a man aged 55 to 70 who had recovered from COVID-19. Sequencing input: PBMCs or T cells enriched from blood (not recorded which). The CDR3 sequence is CAIEQGSSYNEQFF. In DNA form, the CDR3 reads TGTGCCATCGAGCAGGGGAGCTCCTACAATGAGCAGTTCTTC.